The 25 T cell receptor beta chains listed next were all sequenced from one sample in a study of early stage breast cancer tumors (dated by TCRdb to about 2017). Libraries came from the immunoSEQ multiplex PCR assay. The source is immuneACCESS, and TCRdb retained only in-frame sequences with V and J called. Part of the clones is not carried over; for the studies checked, unresolved V genes explain less than half of this, and the remainder is unexplained. This sample lists tens of thousands of clones; roughly 78% were detected once. Roughly 3% of the sample is in the top ten clones. The sample taken for sequencing was blood. The receptors here all came from a person aged 40 to 50 with breast cancer.

This chain links TRBV19 with TRBJ1-5, with D possibly matching TRBD1 (5 bases). The ends were cut back, 7 bases at V and 7 bases at J, with 17 bases in the middle. CDR1 is LNHDA, CDR2 SQIVND, per germline (reference sequence). The CDR3 consists of 14 residues. The chain's CDR3 is CASIGRGVDQPQHF. Written as DNA, the CDR3 is TGTGCCAGTATAGGCCGGGGGGTGGACCAGCCCCAGCATTTT.

The rearrangement uses TRBV7-6 and TRBJ2-3, with 7 bases identical to TRBD2. V gave up 2 bases and J gave up 1 base; unmatched junction bases: 15. The length of the CDR3 is 19 residues. Per the germline V gene, CDR1 is SGHVS and CDR2 is FNYEAQ. The DNA for the CDR3 is TGTGCCAGCAGCTTAAACTCAGGAGGTGCCGCGGGAGGCACAGATACGCAGTATTTT. Translation gives CASSLNSGGAAGGTDTQYF.

The rearrangement links TRBV5-6 to TRBJ1-4; 9 nucleotides match TRBD1. The junction had 13 bases not matched to a gene; V was cut back by 4 bases and J by 9 bases. The CDR3 extends over 16 amino acids. CDR1 and CDR2 from the germline V gene are SGHDT and YYEEEE. The chain's CDR3 is CASSVGQGSDMKKLFF. For the CDR3, the DNA is TGTGCCAGCAGCGTGGGACAGGGTTCGGATATGAAAAAACTGTTTTTT.

The chain couples TRBV7-9 to TRBJ1-1; D remains unclear. Germline CDR1 is SEHNR and CDR2 is FQNEAQ (reference sequence). V lost 7 bases and J lost 2, with 5 bases in between. This CDR3 has 11 residues. CDR3 sequence reads: CASIKNTEAFF. The CDR3 DNA follows: TGTGCCAGCATCAAAAACACTGAAGCTTTCTTT.

The chain recombines TRBV30 with TRBJ2-1; TRBD2 matches at 14 bases. Germline loops: CDR1 GTSNPN, CDR2 SVGIG (reference sequence). This CDR3 is built from 14 residues. The ends lost 2 bases at V and 9 bases at J; junction bases unmatched: 3. CDR3 coding DNA: TGTGCCTGGAGTAAGACTAGCGGGGGGGGTGAGCAGTTCTTC. Its protein product is CAWSKTSGGGEQFF.

The CDR3 protein is CASSFAPNEQFF. Written as DNA, the CDR3 is TGTGCCAGCAGCTTCGCCCCAAATGAGCAGTTCTTC. The V gene is TRBV11-2, the J gene TRBJ2-1; no clear D gene. Trimming stripped 3 bases from V and 7 bases from J, with 7 bases between. The CDR3 spans 12 residues. CDR1 SGHAT and CDR2 FQNNGV come from the germline V gene.

CDR3 amino acids: CASSNEGSTDTQYF. As DNA, the CDR3 is TGTGCCAGCAGCAATGAGGGAAGCACAGATACGCAGTATTTT. The genes are TRBV21-1 and TRBJ2-3; TRBD2 is taken as the D call from the table, unchecked against the DNA. TRBV21-1 is a listed pseudogene. The CDR3 sequence is 14 residues long.

The V call is TRBV6-1, the J call TRBJ1-5; D perhaps matches TRBD1 (6 bases). Germline-derived CDR1 and CDR2 are MNHNS and SASEGT. V lost 6 bases and J lost 6, with 15 bases in between. The CDR3 covers 14 residues. This CDR3 is CASRRTEFFQPQHF. In DNA, the CDR3 is TGTGCCAGCAGGCGGACAGAATTCTTTCAGCCCCAGCATTTT.

The chain links TRBV30 to TRBJ2-1, with D perhaps matching TRBD2 (5 bases). V was trimmed by 2 bases and J by 9 bases, leaving 8 bases between them. Germline values: CDR1 GTSNPN, CDR2 SVGIG (reference sequence). The CDR3 runs 11 residues. The CDR3 sequence is CAWSRAVEQFF. The CDR3 nucleotides are TGTGCCTGGAGTCGAGCGGTTGAGCAGTTCTTC.

This CDR3 reads CAWNGQGNQPQHF. For the CDR3, the DNA is TGTGCCTGGAATGGACAGGGCAATCAGCCCCAGCATTTT. This chain uses TRBV30 with TRBJ1-5; TRBD1 matches at 7 bases. The trim removed 4 bases at V and 2 bases at J, leaving 2 bases unmatched. CDR3 size: 13 residues. The V gene's germline CDR1 is GTSNPN and CDR2 SVGIG (reference sequence). The full variable domain, completed using reference TRBV30 and TRBJ1-5, is SQTIHQWPATLVQPVGSPLSLECTVEGTSNPNLYWYRQAAGRGLQLLFYSVGIGQISSEVPQNLSASRPQDRQFILSSKKLLLSDSGFYLCAWNGQGNQPQHFGDGTRLSIL.

V and J are TRBV30 and TRBJ2-1; D ambiguous. V was clipped by 8 bases and J by 11 bases, with 16 bases between them. The CDR3 has 11 residues. CDR1 is GTSNPN, CDR2 SVGIG, per germline (reference sequence). The CDR3 coding sequence is TGTGCCCAGCGTTGGGGATATCAGCAGTTCTTC. Its protein product is CAQRWGYQQFF.

The CDR3 bases are TGTGCCAGCGGACAGGGGAGCTACTATGGCTACACCTTC. Its protein product is CASGQGSYYGYTF. This rearrangement joins TRBV6-5 to TRBJ1-2, with 9 bases lining up with TRBD1. The germline V gene encodes CDR1 MNHEY and CDR2 SVGAGI. With V trimmed by 8 bases and J by 3 bases, 4 bases remained unmatched. The length of the CDR3 is 13 residues.

The rearrangement joins TRBV18 to TRBJ2-3; TRBD1 might be the D (5 bases). This CDR3 region has 14 residues. V was clipped by 3 bases and J by 2 bases, with 9 bases between them. Germline assignment: CDR1 KGHSH and CDR2 LQKENI. The CDR3 protein is CASSPQGNTDTQYF. As DNA, the CDR3 is TGTGCCAGCTCACCCCAGGGAAACACAGATACGCAGTATTTT.

This chain uses TRBV30 with TRBJ2-7, with 10 nucleotides matching TRBD2. Germline V gene sequence: CDR1 GTSNPN, CDR2 SVGIG (reference sequence). This CDR3 is built from 14 residues. V shed 5 bases, J shed 6 bases, and the junction held 10 bases outside the gene matches. CDR3 DNA sequence: TGTGCCTGGGGGGGGGTCAGCGGGAGGGTCGAGCAGTACTTC. Its protein is CAWGGVSGRVEQYF.

V and J are TRBV2 and TRBJ2-2; 7 bases align to TRBD1. Looked up from germline, CDR1 is SNHLY and CDR2 is FYNNEI. The CDR3 is 15 residues long. Trimming at V came to 7 bases and at J to 4 bases, leaving 9 bases not matched to a gene. The CDR3 nucleotides read TGTGCCAGCAACCTAAGGAGGACAGGCACCGGGGAGCTGTTTTTT. This gives the protein CASNLRRTGTGELFF. The variable domain in full, completed from reference TRBV2 and TRBJ2-2, reads EPEVTQTPSHQVTQMGQEVILRCVPISNHLYFYWYRQILGQKVEFLVSFYNNEISEKSEIFDDQFSVERPDGSNFTLKIRSTKLEDSAMYFCASNLRRTGTGELFFGEGSRLTVL.

This clone turned up a few times. The chain joins TRBV2 to TRBJ2-4, with 10 bases identical to TRBD2. V was pared by 5 bases and J by 2 bases, with 3 bases of the junction left unmatched. This CDR3 has 15 residues. Germline V lookup: CDR1 SNHLY, CDR2 FYNNEI. CDR3 coding DNA: TGTGCCAGCAGTTCTAGCGGGAGATCCAAAAACATTCAGTACTTC. Residues: CASSSSGRSKNIQYF.

The V gene is TRBV29-1, the J gene TRBJ1-2; 9 bases map to TRBD1. J gave up 4 bases and V 5 bases, and 5 bases lay outside the gene matches. Germline CDR1 SQVTM, CDR2 ANQGSEA. The CDR3 has 13 residues. DNA for the CDR3: TGCAGCGTTACGGGACAGGGAGGCTATGGCTACACCTTC. It is translated as CSVTGQGGYGYTF.

The chain recombines TRBV10-1 with TRBJ2-7, with D maybe TRBD1 (6 bases). This CDR3 comprises 14 residues. CDR1 and CDR2 from the germline V gene are WNHNN and SYGVQD (reference sequence). V lost 4 bases to trimming and J lost 1 base, with 11 bases between them. The CDR3 is CASSGGHESYEQYF. In nucleotides, the CDR3 is TGCGCCAGCAGTGGGGGACACGAGTCCTACGAGCAGTACTTC.

This clone was observed a handful of times. The V and J genes are TRBV5-1 and TRBJ1-1, with unresolved D. CDR3 length equals 15 residues. The germline gives CDR1 SGHRS, CDR2 YFSETQ. Between the trimmed V and J ends, which lost 6 bases and 0 bases, there was a span of 15 bases. The CDR3 sequence is CASTVDGSMNTEAFF. For the CDR3, the DNA is TGCGCCAGCACGGTGGACGGATCAATGAACACTGAAGCTTTCTTT.

This clone was recorded once. CDR3: CASSSDREGWYYNEQFF. The CDR3 coding sequence is TGCGCCAGCAGCTCTGACAGGGAGGGCTGGTATTACAATGAGCAGTTCTTC. The V call is TRBV5-1, the J call TRBJ2-1; D possibly uses TRBD1 or TRBD2 (7 bases each). CDR3 length equals 17 residues. The V gene's germline CDR1 is SGHRS and CDR2 YFSETQ. The germline V and J ends were trimmed by 3 bases and 4 bases, with 20 bases remaining between them.

J is TRBJ2-5 and V is TRBV6-5; 9 bases match TRBD1. V shed 0 bases and J 5 bases; nucleotides not matched to a gene: 4. Germline assignment: CDR1 MNHEY and CDR2 SVGAGI. The CDR3 length is 15 residues. CDR3 DNA sequence: TGTGCCAGCAGTTACTCTCCGGGGACAGGGGAGACCCAGTACTTC. It translates to CASSYSPGTGETQYF.

V and J are TRBV19 and TRBJ1-1, with TRBD1 matching over 8 bases. Germline trimming cut 3 bases from V and 0 bases from J; bases unmatched to any gene: 9. Germline values: CDR1 LNHDA, CDR2 SQIVND (reference sequence). This CDR3 is 17 amino acids long. In DNA form, the CDR3 reads TGTGCCAGTAGTATTTCGGACAGGGCCCCAATGAACACTGAAGCTTTCTTT. This encodes CASSISDRAPMNTEAFF.

CDR3 in DNA: TGCAGCGTCACGACAGGGCCCGGAAACACCATATATTTT. It translates to CSVTTGPGNTIYF. The V and J genes are TRBV29-1 and TRBJ1-3, with 7 bases lining up with TRBD1. The V segment lost 6 bases and the J segment 4 bases; nucleotides outside the gene matches: 6. CDR1 and CDR2 from the germline V gene are SQVTM and ANQGSEA. CDR3 length: 13 residues.

V is TRBV7-2 and J is TRBJ2-3; 11 bases match TRBD2. CDR1 is SGHTA, CDR2 FQGNSA, per germline. J lost 10 bases, V lost 4 bases, and 10 bases had no gene match. CDR3 size: 15 residues. The CDR3 DNA follows: TGTGCCAGCAGCTCGAGATTGACTAGCGGGACTCCGCAGTATTTT. Its protein is CASSSRLTSGTPQYF.

This clone was seen a single time. The J gene is TRBJ1-1, the V gene TRBV10-3; D is unclear. The CDR3 sequence is 14 residues long. Per germline, CDR1 ENHRY and CDR2 SYGVKD. The V end lost 7 bases, the J end lost 0 bases, and 12 bases lay between the germline ends. This CDR3 reads CAIKPGNMNTEAFF. DNA of the CDR3: TGTGCCATCAAACCAGGCAACATGAACACTGAAGCTTTCTTT.